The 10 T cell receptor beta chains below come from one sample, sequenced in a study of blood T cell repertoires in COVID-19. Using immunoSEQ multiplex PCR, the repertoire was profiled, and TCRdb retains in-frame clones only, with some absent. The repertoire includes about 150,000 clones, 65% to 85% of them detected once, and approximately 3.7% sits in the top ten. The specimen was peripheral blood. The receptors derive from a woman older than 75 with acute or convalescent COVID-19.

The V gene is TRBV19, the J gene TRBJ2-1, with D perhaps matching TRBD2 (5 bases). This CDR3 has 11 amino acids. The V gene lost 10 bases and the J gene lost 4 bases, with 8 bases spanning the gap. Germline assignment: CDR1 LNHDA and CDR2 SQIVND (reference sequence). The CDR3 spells CATRGYNEQFF. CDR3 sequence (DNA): TGTGCCACCCGGGGATACAATGAGCAGTTCTTC.

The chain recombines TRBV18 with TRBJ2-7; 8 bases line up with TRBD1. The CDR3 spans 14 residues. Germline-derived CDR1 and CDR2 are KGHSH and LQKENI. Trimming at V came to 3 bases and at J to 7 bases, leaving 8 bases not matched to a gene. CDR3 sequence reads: CASSPGTGILEQYF. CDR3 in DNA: TGTGCCAGCTCACCGGGGACAGGCATCTTGGAGCAGTACTTC.

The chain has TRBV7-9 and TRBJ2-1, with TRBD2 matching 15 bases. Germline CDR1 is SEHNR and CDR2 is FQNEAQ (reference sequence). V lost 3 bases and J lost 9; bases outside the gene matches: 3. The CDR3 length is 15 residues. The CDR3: CASSFGLAGGSEQFF. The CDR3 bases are TGTGCCAGCAGCTTCGGACTAGCGGGAGGGTCTGAGCAGTTCTTC.

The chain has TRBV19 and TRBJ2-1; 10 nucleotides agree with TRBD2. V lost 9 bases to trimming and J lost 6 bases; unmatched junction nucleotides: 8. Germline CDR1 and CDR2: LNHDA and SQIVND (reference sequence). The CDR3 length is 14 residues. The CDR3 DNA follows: TGTGCCAGCAAAGCGGGAGGGCCACGCAATGAGCAGTTCTTC. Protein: CASKAGGPRNEQFF.

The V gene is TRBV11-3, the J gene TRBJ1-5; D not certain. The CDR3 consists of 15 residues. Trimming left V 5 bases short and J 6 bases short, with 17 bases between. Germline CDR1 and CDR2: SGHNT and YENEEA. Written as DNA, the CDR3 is TGTGCCAGCAGCCCCCCCGCCAGCCGAGGTCAGCCCCAGCATTTT. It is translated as CASSPPASRGQPQHF.

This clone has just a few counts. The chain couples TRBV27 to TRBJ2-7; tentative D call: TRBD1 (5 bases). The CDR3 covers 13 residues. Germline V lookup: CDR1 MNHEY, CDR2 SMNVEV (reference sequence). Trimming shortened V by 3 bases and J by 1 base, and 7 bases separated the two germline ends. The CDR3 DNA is TGTGCCAGCAGTTTCCCAGGGTCCTACGAGCAGTACTTC. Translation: CASSFPGSYEQYF.

DNA of the CDR3: TGTGCCAGCAGTTCAGTGACTAATGAAAAACTGTTTTTT. Protein sequence: CASSSVTNEKLFF. The V gene is TRBV9, the J gene TRBJ1-4; D gene ambiguous. The germline V gene encodes CDR1 SGDLS and CDR2 YYNGEE. The CDR3 runs 13 residues. Between the trimmed V and J ends, which lost 5 bases and 2 bases, there was a span of 7 bases.

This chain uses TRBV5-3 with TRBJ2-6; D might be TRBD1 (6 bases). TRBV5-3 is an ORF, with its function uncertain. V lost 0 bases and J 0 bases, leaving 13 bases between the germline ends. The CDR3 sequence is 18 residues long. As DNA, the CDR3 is TGTGCCAGAAGCTTGGCTGGGGGACATTTCTCTGGGGCCAACGTCCTGACTTTC. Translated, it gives CARSLAGGHFSGANVLTF.

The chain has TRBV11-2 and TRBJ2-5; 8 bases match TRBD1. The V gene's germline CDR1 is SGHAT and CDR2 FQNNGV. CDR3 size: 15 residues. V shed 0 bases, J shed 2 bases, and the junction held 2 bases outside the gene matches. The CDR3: CASSLDRGRQETQYF. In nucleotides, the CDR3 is TGTGCCAGCAGCTTAGACAGGGGGCGTCAAGAGACCCAGTACTTC. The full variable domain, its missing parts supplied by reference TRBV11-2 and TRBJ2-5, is EAGVAQSPRYKIIEKRQSVAFWCNPISGHATLYWYQQILGQGPKLLIQFQNNGVVDDSQLPKDRFSAERLKGVDSTLKIQPAKLEDSAVYLCASSLDRGRQETQYFGPGTRLLVL.

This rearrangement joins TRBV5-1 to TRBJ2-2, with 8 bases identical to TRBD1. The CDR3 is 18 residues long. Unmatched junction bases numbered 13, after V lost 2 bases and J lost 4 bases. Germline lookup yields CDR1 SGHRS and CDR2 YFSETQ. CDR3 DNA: TGCGCCAGCAGCTTCGATGAGCAGGACAGGGTGTCCACCGGGGAGCTGTTTTTT. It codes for CASSFDEQDRVSTGELFF.